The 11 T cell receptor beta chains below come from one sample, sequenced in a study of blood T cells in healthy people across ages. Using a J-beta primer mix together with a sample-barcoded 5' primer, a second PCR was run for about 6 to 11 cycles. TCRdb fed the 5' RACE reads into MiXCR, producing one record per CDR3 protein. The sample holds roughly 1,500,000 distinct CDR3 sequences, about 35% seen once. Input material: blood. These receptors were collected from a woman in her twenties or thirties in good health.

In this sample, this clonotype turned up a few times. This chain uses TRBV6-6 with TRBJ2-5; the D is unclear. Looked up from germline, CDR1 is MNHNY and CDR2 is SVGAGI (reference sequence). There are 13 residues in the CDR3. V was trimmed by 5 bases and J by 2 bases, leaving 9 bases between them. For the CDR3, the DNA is TGTGCCAGCAGTGACGGAATGCAAGAGACCCAGTACTTC. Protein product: CASSDGMQETQYF.

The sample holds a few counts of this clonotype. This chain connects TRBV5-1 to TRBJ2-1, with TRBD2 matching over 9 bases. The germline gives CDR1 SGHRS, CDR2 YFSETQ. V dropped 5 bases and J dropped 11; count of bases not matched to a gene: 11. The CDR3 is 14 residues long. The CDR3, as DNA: TGCGCCAGCAGGGGAGTAGCGGGGGATCCCCAGCAGTTCTTC. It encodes CASRGVAGDPQQFF.

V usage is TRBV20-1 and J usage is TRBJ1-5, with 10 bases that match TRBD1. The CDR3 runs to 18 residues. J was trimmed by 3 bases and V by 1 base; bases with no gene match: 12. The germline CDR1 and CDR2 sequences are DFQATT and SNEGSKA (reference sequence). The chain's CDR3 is CSARGGVWDRGPNQPQHF. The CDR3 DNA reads TGCAGTGCTAGAGGCGGTGTCTGGGACAGGGGTCCCAATCAGCCCCAGCATTTT.

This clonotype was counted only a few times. The CDR3 nucleotides are TGCGCCAGCAGCTTGCGGGGGGGACTAGCGGGAGGCTACGAGCAGTACTTC. This translates into CASSLRGGLAGGYEQYF. The chain links TRBV5-1 to TRBJ2-7; 15 bases agree with TRBD2. Germline V gene sequence: CDR1 SGHRS, CDR2 YFSETQ. CDR3 size: 17 residues. Trimming cost V 1 base and J 3 bases; bases outside gene matches: 5. Combining the CDR3 with reference TRBV5-1 and TRBJ2-7 gives the whole variable domain KAGVTQTPRYLIKTRGQQVTLSCSPISGHRSVSWYQQTPGQGLQFLFEYFSETQRNKGNFPGRFSGRQFSNSRSEMNVSTLELGDSALYLCASSLRGGLAGGYEQYFGPGTRLTVT.

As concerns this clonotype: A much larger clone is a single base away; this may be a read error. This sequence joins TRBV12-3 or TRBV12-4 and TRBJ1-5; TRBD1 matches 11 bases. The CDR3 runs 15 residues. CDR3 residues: CTSSFGGQGGQPQHF. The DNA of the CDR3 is TGTACCAGCAGTTTTGGGGGACAGGGGGGGCAGCCCCAGCATTTT.

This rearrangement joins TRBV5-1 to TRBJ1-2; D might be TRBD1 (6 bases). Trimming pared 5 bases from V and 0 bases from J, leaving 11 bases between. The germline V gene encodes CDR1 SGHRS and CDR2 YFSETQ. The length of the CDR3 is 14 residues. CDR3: CASRSGTTNYGYTF. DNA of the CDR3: TGCGCCAGCAGATCCGGGACAACTAACTATGGCTACACCTTC.

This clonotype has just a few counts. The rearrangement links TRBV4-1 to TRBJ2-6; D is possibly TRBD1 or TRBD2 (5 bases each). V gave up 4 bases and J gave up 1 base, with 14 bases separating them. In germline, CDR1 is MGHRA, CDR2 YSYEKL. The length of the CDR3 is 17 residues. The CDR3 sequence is CASSRGTRTSGANVLTF. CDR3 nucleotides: TGCGCCAGCAGCCGGGGGACGCGAACATCTGGGGCCAACGTCCTGACTTTC.

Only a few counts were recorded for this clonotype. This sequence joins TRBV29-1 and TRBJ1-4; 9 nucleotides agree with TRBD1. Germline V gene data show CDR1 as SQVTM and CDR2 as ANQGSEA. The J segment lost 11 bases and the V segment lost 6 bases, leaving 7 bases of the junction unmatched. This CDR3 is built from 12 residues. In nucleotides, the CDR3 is TGCAGCGTCGGGACAGGGAAAGATAAACTGTTTTTT. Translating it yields CSVGTGKDKLFF.

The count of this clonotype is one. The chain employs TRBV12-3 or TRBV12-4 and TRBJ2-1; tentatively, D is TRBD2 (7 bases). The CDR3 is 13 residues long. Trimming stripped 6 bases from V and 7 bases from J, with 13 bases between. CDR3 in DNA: TGTGCCAGCAGGGAGGGGGGGGTGAATGAGCAGTTCTTC. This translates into CASREGGVNEQFF.

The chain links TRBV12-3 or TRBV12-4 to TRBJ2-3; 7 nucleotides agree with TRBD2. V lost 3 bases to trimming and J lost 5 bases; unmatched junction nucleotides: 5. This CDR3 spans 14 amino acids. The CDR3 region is CASSFGLDGDTQYF. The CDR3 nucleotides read TGTGCCAGCAGTTTTGGACTAGATGGAGATACGCAGTATTTT.

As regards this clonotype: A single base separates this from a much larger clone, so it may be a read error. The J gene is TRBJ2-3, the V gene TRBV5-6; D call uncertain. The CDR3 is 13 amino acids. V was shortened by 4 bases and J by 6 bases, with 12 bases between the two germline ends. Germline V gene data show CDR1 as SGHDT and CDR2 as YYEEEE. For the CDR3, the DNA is TGTGCCAGCAGCCTTTCTACTTCGGATACGCAGTATTTT. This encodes CASSLSTSDTQYF.